A single sample is the source of the 18 T cell receptor beta chains below, sequenced in a study of regulatory T cells in long-lasting Graves disease (dated by TCRdb to the early 2020s). The library was prepared using multiplex PCR. TCRdb records Illumina HiSeq 4000 as the sequencer. TCR beta libraries were built with iRepertoire HTBI primers and Arm-PCR amplification of CDR3 regions. The public reads were reprocessed in TCRdb via fastp at Q25 and MiXCR, keeping in-frame beta chains. Rows merge per CDR3 protein into single entries with the most common DNA and genes. For this sample the table gives about 470,000 distinct CDR3 sequences, of which about 15% were detected only once. The top ten hold 16% of the sample. The time point label on this specimen signifies: newly diagnosed GD, antithyroid drugs for less than 3 months. RNA was extracted from PBMCs in TRIzol for both TCR sequencing and RNA sequencing.

Another study also made use of these data, one on T cells in Graves' hyperthyroidism and ophthalmopathy.

Sample: peripheral blood mononuclear cells (PBMCs), taken at new diagnosis, from a patient treated with antithyroid drugs. These receptors were collected from a woman aged 25 to 39 with Graves disease. Donor details come from another sample of the same person, matched by shared clones.

In its sample, this clonotype was seen a few times. The chain recombines TRBV19 with TRBJ1-5, with a tentative D call TRBD1 (6 bases). CDR1 and CDR2 from the germline V gene are LNHDA and SQIVND (reference sequence). Trimming removed 1 base at V and 4 bases at J, with 11 bases between. CDR3 length equals 15 residues. As DNA, the CDR3 is TGTGCCAGTAGTATAGTACAGGGCGTAAATCAGCCCCAGCATTTT. As protein: CASSIVQGVNQPQHF.

This clonotype has ten or more counts. The genes are TRBV28 and TRBJ2-5; 10 bases map to TRBD1. There are 15 residues in the CDR3. Germline V gene lookup returns CDR1 MDHEN and CDR2 SYDVKM. Trimming cost V 6 bases and J 4 bases; bases outside gene matches: 8. As DNA, the CDR3 is TGTGCCAGCAGCACCGGGACAGGGGATATAGAGACCCAGTACTTC. Its protein is CASSTGTGDIETQYF.

The V gene is TRBV5-1, the J gene TRBJ2-1; TRBD2 might be the D (6 bases). Trimming removed 0 bases from V and 8 bases from J, with 15 bases in between. This CDR3 region has 15 residues. CDR1 and CDR2 (germline): SGHRS, YFSETQ. The CDR3 DNA reads as TGCGCCAGCAGCTTGGCAGGGACTGCCAGCCATGAGCAGTTCTTC. It specifies CASSLAGTASHEQFF.

The V call is TRBV7-9, the J call TRBJ2-3; the match to TRBD2 covers 8 bases. Germline assignment: CDR1 SEHNR and CDR2 FQNEAQ (reference sequence). Germline trimming cut 3 bases from V and 9 bases from J; bases unmatched to any gene: 14. The CDR3 sequence is 16 residues long. CDR3: CASSFQRGPLVGTQYF. CDR3 nucleotides: TGTGCCAGCAGCTTCCAGCGGGGGCCGCTGGTCGGGACGCAGTATTTT.

This clonotype appeared a few times. This sequence joins TRBV28 and TRBJ2-5, with TRBD2 as a possible D gene (5 bases). The CDR3 contains 15 residues. The germline V gene encodes CDR1 MDHEN and CDR2 SYDVKM. Trimming took off 5 bases at V and 1 base at J, with 14 bases between the two ends. The DNA for the CDR3 is TGTGCCAGCAGTGCCCCGGGGAAGGGCCAAGAGACCCAGTACTTC. The encoded protein is CASSAPGKGQETQYF.

Only a few counts were recorded for this clonotype. J is TRBJ2-5 and V is TRBV29-1, with 12 positions matching TRBD2. The CDR3 has 15 amino acids. Germline-derived CDR1 and CDR2 are SQVTM and ANQGSEA. V trimming: 5 bases; J trimming: 4 bases; junction bases outside the gene matches: 8. In DNA form, the CDR3 reads TGCAGCGTTCCTCCTGCGGGACTAGCGGGAGAGACCCAGTACTTC. This encodes CSVPPAGLAGETQYF.

The chain is built from TRBV5-1 and TRBJ2-7; perhaps TRBD2 as D (5 bases). V lost 0 bases, J lost 5 bases, and 9 bases lay in between. The CDR3 consists of 13 residues. Germline assignment: CDR1 SGHRS and CDR2 YFSETQ. CDR3 nucleotide sequence: TGCGCCAGCAGCTTGGCCAGCGGAGACGAGCAGTACTTC. It encodes CASSLASGDEQYF.

There are many counts of this clonotype. V and J are TRBV11-3 and TRBJ2-7; tentative D call: TRBD1 (5 bases). The CDR3 sequence is 14 residues long. Trimming took 1 base from V and 3 from J, leaving 10 bases between them. From germline, CDR1 is SGHNT and CDR2 YENEEA. In nucleotides, the CDR3 is TGTGCCAGCAGCTTAGGACAGAGAGACTACGAGCAGTACTTC. It encodes CASSLGQRDYEQYF.

This clonotype occurred many times. This chain uses TRBV11-2 with TRBJ2-1; D possibly corresponds to TRBD1 (6 bases). The J call may be wrong; the DNA end is better matched by TRBJ2-5. Germline V gene lookup returns CDR1 SGHAT and CDR2 FQNNGV. The CDR3 totals 14 residues. The CDR3 DNA is TGTGCCAGCAGCTTAGATCAGGGGAAAGAGACCCAGTACTTC. Translating it yields CASSLDQGKETQYF.

This clonotype appeared many times. The V call is TRBV7-8, the J call TRBJ1-4, with D perhaps matching TRBD1 (5 bases). V was cut by 5 bases and J by 8 bases, with 12 bases left in between. Germline V gene data show CDR1 as SGHVS and CDR2 as FQNEAQ. The CDR3 is 13 residues long. CDR3 coding DNA: TGTGCCAGCAGCAAGACAGATTGGGAAAAACTGTTTTTT. It encodes CASSKTDWEKLFF. Together with reference TRBV7-8 and TRBJ1-4, the CDR3 gives the full variable domain: GAGVSQSPRYKVAKRGQDVALRCDPISGHVSLFWYQQALGQGPEFLTYFQNEAQLDKSGLPSDRFFAERPEGSVSTLKIQRTQQEDSAVYLCASSKTDWEKLFFGSGTQLSVL.

This clonotype has just a few counts. This chain joins TRBV29-1 and TRBJ2-7; 8 nucleotides match TRBD1. V lost 6 bases to trimming and J lost 3 bases; unmatched junction nucleotides: 4. This CDR3 contains 12 residues. Germline V lookup: CDR1 SQVTM, CDR2 ANQGSEA. CDR3 region: CSVTGAGYEQYF. The CDR3 DNA reads TGCAGCGTGACAGGGGCAGGCTACGAGCAGTACTTC.

The V and J genes are TRBV2 and TRBJ1-1; the D is unclear. The CDR3 has 13 amino acids. Germline CDR1 SNHLY, CDR2 FYNNEI. V lost 5 bases and J lost 1, with 8 bases in between. CDR3 nucleotide sequence: TGTGCCAGCAGTCCGAACGGGAACACTGAAGCTTTCTTT. It specifies CASSPNGNTEAFF.

This clonotype was seen many times. The V and J genes are TRBV12-3 or TRBV12-4 and TRBJ2-5, with TRBD2 matching 9 bases. V lost 3 bases to trimming and J lost 4 bases; unmatched junction nucleotides: 9. This CDR3 contains 16 residues. Here the CDR3 reads CASSFSGREGRETQYF. The CDR3 DNA sequence: TGTGCCAGCAGTTTTTCGGGGCGGGAGGGCCGAGAGACCCAGTACTTC.

The V call is TRBV7-9, the J call TRBJ1-1; 7 positions agree with TRBD1. Germline CDR1 SEHNR, CDR2 FQNEAQ (reference sequence). This CDR3 spans 15 amino acids. V gave up 5 bases and J gave up 0 bases; unmatched junction bases: 6. The CDR3 nucleotides are TGTGCCAGCAGCAGGGACAGCACCTTGAACACTGAAGCTTTCTTT. Protein product: CASSRDSTLNTEAFF.

This clonotype was seen at least ten times. The chain couples TRBV7-3 to TRBJ2-1, with 10 bases fitting TRBD2. Germline values: CDR1 SGHTA, CDR2 FQGTGA. CDR3 length: 20 residues. V was clipped by 3 bases and J by 1 base; unmatched bases: 15. The CDR3 DNA follows: TGTGCCAGCAGCTTGGGAAGGGGGCTAGCGGGAGACAGATCCTACAATGAGCAGTTCTTC. Encoded protein: CASSLGRGLAGDRSYNEQFF. The complete variable domain, with remaining parts taken from reference TRBV7-3 and TRBJ2-1, reads GAGVSQTPSNKVTEKGKYVELRCDPISGHTALYWYRQSLGQGPEFLIYFQGTGAADDSGLPNDRFFAVRPEGSVSTLKIQRTERGDSAVYLCASSLGRGLAGDRSYNEQFFGPGTRLTVL.

This clonotype was counted only a few times. This sequence joins TRBV15 and TRBJ2-4; TRBD1 aligns across 11 bases. J was trimmed by 7 bases and V by 0 bases; bases with no gene match: 5. CDR1 and CDR2 (germline): LNHNV, YYDKDF (reference sequence). This CDR3 comprises 16 residues. Written as DNA, the CDR3 is TGTGCCACCAGCAGAGATCGGGACAGGGGGGAGAACATTCAGTACTTC. The encoded protein is CATSRDRDRGENIQYF.

The sample holds a few counts of this clonotype. The chain couples TRBV4-2 to TRBJ2-3, with D possibly being TRBD2 (5 bases). The germline CDR1 and CDR2 sequences are LGHNA and YNFKEQ. V was trimmed by 2 bases and J by 5 bases, leaving 14 bases between them. This CDR3 is 15 amino acids long. The CDR3 loop reads CASSQLSGKIDTQYF. CDR3 DNA sequence: TGTGCCAGCAGCCAACTCTCGGGAAAGATAGATACGCAGTATTTT.

This clonotype was recorded a few times. The rearrangement links TRBV6-2 or TRBV6-3 to TRBJ2-3; a possible D gene is TRBD2 (6 bases). The ends were cut back, 2 bases at V and 6 bases at J, with 15 bases in the middle. The CDR3 length is 15 residues. Germline-derived CDR1 and CDR2 are MNHEY and SVGEGT. The CDR3 reads CASSYEGTSGDTQYF. CDR3 nucleotide sequence: TGTGCCAGCAGTTACGAAGGGACTTCGGGGGATACGCAGTATTTT.